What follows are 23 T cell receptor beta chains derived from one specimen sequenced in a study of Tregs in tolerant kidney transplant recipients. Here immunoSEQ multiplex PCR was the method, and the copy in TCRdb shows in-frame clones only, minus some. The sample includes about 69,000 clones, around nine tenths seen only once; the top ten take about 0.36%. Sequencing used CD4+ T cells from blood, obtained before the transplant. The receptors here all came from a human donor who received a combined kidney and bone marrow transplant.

DNA of the CDR3: TGTGCCAGCAGCCCACCGGGACTAGCGGGAGGGGGGGCAGATACGCAGTATTTT. This encodes CASSPPGLAGGGADTQYF. This chain uses TRBV27 with TRBJ2-3; 16 positions agree with TRBD2. Germline V gives CDR1 MNHEY, CDR2 SMNVEV (reference sequence). With 6 bases clipped from V and 4 bases from J, the junction kept 10 bases outside the gene matches. CDR3 size: 18 residues.

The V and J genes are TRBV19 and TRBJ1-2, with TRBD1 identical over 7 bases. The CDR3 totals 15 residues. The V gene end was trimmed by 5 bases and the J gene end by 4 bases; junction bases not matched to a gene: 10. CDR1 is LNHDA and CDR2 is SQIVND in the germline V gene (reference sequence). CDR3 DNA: TGTGCCAGTAGTGCCCGACAGGGTCCTTTCTATGGCTACACCTTC. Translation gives CASSARQGPFYGYTF.

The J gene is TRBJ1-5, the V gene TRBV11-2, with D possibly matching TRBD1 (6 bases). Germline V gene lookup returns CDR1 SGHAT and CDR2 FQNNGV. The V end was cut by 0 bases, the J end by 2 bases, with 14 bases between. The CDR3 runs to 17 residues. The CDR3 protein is CASSLDPNRVGNQPQHF. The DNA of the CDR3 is TGTGCCAGCAGCTTAGACCCCAACAGGGTAGGCAATCAGCCCCAGCATTTT. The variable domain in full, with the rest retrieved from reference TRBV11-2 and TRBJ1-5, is EAGVAQSPRYKIIEKRQSVAFWCNPISGHATLYWYQQILGQGPKLLIQFQNNGVVDDSQLPKDRFSAERLKGVDSTLKIQPAKLEDSAVYLCASSLDPNRVGNQPQHFGDGTRLSIL.

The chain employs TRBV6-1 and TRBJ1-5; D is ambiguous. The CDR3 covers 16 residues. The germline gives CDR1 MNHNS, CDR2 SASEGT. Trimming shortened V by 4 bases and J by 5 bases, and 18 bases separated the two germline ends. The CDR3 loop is CASSVIVRVSDQPQHF. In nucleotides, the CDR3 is TGTGCCAGCAGTGTAATAGTCCGGGTGAGCGATCAGCCCCAGCATTTT.

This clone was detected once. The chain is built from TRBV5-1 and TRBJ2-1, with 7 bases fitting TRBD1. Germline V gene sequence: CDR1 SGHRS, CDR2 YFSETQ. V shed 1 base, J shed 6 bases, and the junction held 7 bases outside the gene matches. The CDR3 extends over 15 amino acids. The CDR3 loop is CASSLSLEGANEQFF. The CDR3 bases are TGCGCCAGCAGCTTGAGCCTAGAGGGGGCCAATGAGCAGTTCTTC.

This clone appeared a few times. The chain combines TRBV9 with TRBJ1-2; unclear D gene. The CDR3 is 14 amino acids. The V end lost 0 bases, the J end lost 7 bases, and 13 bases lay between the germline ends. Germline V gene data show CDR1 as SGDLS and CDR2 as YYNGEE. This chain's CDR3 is CASSVEGGLSGYTF. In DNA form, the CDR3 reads TGTGCCAGCAGCGTAGAAGGAGGGTTGTCTGGCTACACCTTC.

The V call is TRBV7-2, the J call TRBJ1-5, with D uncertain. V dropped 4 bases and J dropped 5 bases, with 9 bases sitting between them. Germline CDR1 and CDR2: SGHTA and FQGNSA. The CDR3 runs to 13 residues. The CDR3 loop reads CASSSRTDQPQHF. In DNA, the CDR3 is TGTGCCAGCAGCTCCCGTACAGATCAGCCCCAGCATTTT.

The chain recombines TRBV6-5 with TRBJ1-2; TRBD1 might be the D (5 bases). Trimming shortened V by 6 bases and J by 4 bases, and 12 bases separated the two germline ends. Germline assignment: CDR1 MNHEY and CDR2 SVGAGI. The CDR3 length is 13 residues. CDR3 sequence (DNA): TGTGCCAGCAGAAAAACAGGTCCCTATGGCTACACCTTC. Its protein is CASRKTGPYGYTF.

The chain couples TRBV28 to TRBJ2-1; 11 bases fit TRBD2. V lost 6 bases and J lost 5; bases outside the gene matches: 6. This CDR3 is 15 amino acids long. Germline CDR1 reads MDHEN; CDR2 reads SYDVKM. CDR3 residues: CASSQLAGVDNEQFF. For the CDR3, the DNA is TGTGCCAGCAGCCAACTAGCGGGAGTTGACAATGAGCAGTTCTTC. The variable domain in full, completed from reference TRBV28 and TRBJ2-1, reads DVKVTQSSRYLVKRTGEKVFLECVQDMDHENMFWYRQDPGLGLRLIYFSYDVKMKEKGDIPEGYSVSREKKERFSLILESASTNQTSMYLCASSQLAGVDNEQFFGPGTRLTVL.

CDR3 DNA sequence: TGCGCCAGCAGCTTAGAACAGGGGGCCACTCAAGGGGCCCAGTACTTC. Encoded protein: CASSLEQGATQGAQYF. The chain uses TRBV5-1 and TRBJ2-5; TRBD1 matches at 9 bases. Looked up from germline, CDR1 is SGHRS and CDR2 is YFSETQ. V lost 2 bases, J lost 9 bases, and 14 bases stayed unmatched. The CDR3 is made up of 16 amino acids.

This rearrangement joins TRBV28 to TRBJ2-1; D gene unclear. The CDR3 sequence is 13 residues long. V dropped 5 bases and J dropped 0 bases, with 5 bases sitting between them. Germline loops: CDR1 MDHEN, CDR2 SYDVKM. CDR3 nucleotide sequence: TGTGCCAGCAGTCCGAGCTCCTACAATGAGCAGTTCTTC. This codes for CASSPSSYNEQFF.

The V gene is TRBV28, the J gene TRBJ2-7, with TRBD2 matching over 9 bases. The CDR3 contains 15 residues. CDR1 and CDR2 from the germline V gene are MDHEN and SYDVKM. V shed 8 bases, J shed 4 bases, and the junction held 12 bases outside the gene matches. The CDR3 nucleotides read TGTGCCAGCCGCATCTCGGGCGGGAGGGCTTACGAGCAGTACTTC. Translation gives CASRISGGRAYEQYF.

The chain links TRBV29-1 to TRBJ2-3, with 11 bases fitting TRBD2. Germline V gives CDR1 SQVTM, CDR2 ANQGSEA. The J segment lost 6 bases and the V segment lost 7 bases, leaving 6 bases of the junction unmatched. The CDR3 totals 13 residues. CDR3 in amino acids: CSGDLAGGDTQYF. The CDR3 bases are TGCAGCGGGGACCTAGCGGGAGGTGATACGCAGTATTTT.

The CDR3 spells CASRGDRANTGELFF. In DNA form, the CDR3 reads TGTGCCAGCAGAGGGGACAGGGCGAACACCGGGGAGCTGTTTTTT. The genes are TRBV2 and TRBJ2-2; 9 nucleotides agree with TRBD1. V was pared by 6 bases and J by 0 bases, with 2 bases of the junction left unmatched. Germline V gene lookup returns CDR1 SNHLY and CDR2 FYNNEI. The CDR3 sequence is 15 residues long.

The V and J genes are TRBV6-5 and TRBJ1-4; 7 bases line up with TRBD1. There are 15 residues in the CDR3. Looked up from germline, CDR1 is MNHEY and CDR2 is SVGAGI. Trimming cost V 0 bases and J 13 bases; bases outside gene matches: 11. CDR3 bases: TGTGCCAGCAGTTACTCGAGGGGGCCTGGGAAACGACTGTTTTTT. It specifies CASSYSRGPGKRLFF.

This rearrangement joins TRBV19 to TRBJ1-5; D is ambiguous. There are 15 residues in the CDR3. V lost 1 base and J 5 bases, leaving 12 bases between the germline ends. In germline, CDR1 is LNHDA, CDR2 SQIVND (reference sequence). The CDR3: CASSIVGLRDQPQHF. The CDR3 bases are TGTGCCAGTAGTATAGTTGGATTACGGGATCAGCCCCAGCATTTT. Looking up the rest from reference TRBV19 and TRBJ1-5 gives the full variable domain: DGGITQSPKYLFRKEGQNVTLSCEQNLNHDAMYWYRQDPGQGLRLIYYSQIVNDFQKGDIAEGYSVSREKKESFPLTVTSAQKNPTAFYLCASSIVGLRDQPQHFGDGTRLSIL.

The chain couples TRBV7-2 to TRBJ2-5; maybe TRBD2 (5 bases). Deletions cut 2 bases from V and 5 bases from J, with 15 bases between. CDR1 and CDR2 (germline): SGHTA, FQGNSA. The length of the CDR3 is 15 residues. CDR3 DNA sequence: TGTGCCAGCAGCTTATCGAGCGGCTCCTCGGAGACCCAGTACTTC. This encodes CASSLSSGSSETQYF. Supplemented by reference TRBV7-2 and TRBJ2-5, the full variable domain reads GAGVSQSPSNKVTEKGKDVELRCDPISGHTALYWYRQSLGQGLEFLIYFQGNSAPDKSGLPSDRFSAERTGGSVSTLTIQRTQQEDSAVYLCASSLSSGSSETQYFGPGTRLLVL.

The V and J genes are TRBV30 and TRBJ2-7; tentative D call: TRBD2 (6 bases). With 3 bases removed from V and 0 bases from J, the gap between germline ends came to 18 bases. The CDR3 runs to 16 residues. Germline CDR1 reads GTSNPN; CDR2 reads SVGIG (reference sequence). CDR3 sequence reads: CAWSPRERQSSYEQYF. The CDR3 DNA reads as TGTGCCTGGAGCCCCCGGGAGCGGCAAAGCTCCTACGAGCAGTACTTC.

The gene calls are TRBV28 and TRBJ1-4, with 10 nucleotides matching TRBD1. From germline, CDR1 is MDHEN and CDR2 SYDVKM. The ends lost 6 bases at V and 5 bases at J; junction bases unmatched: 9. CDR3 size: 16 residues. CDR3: CASRGGGTGANEKLFF. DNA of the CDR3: TGTGCCAGCAGAGGGGGCGGGACAGGGGCGAATGAAAAACTGTTTTTT.

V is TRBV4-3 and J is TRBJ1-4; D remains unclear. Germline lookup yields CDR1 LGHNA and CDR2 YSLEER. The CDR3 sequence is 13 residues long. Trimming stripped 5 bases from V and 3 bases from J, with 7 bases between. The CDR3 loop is CASSVRANEKLFF. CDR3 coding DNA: TGCGCCAGCAGCGTCCGGGCTAATGAAAAACTGTTTTTT.

CDR3 DNA sequence: TGTGCCAGTAGTTTACACAGTACAGGGACCTCCGTGGGAGAGCAGTACTTC. As protein: CASSLHSTGTSVGEQYF. The chain uses TRBV19 and TRBJ2-7, with D possibly matching TRBD1 (6 bases). Deletions cut 5 bases from V and 7 bases from J, with 27 bases between. Per the germline V gene, CDR1 is LNHDA and CDR2 is SQIVND (reference sequence). The CDR3 sequence is 17 residues long.

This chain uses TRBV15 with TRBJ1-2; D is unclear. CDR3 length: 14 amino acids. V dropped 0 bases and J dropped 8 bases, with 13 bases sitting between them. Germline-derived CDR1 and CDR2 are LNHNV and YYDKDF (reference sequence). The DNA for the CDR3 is TGTGCCACCAGCAGAGATAGTGTCCTTGAAGGCTACACCTTC. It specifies CATSRDSVLEGYTF.

CDR3 amino acids: CASSSFKTGYTEAFF. CDR3 nucleotide sequence: TGTGCCAGCAGTTCCTTTAAAACAGGTTACACTGAAGCTTTCTTT. V and J are TRBV27 and TRBJ1-1, with D possibly being TRBD1 (5 bases). With 4 bases removed from V and 3 bases from J, the gap between germline ends came to 15 bases. The CDR3 length is 15 residues. Per germline, CDR1 MNHEY and CDR2 SMNVEV (reference sequence).